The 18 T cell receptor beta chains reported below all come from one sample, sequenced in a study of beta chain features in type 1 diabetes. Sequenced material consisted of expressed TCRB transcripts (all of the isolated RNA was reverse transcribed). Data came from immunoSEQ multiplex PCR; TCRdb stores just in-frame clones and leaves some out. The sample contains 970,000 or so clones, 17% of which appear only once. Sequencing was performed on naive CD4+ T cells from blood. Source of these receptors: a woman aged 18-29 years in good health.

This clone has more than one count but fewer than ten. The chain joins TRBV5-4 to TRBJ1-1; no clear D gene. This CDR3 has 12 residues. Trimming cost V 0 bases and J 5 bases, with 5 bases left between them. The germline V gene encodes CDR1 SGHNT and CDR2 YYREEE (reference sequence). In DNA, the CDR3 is TGTGCCAGCAGCTTGGACTTTACTGAAGCTTTCTTT. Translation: CASSLDFTEAFF.

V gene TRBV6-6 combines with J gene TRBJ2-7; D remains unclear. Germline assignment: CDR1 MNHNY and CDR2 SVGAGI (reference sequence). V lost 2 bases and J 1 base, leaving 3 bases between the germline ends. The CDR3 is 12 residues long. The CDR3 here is CASSYVSYEQYF. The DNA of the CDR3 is TGTGCCAGCAGTTACGTGTCCTACGAGCAGTACTTC.

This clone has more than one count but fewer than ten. The CDR3 DNA reads TGTGCCAGCAGCTTAGGATCGGGACTAGCCTACGAGCAGTACTTC. Its protein is CASSLGSGLAYEQYF. The chain recombines TRBV7-2 with TRBJ2-7; 8 bases map to TRBD2. The junction had 4 bases not matched to a gene; V was cut back by 1 base and J by 2 bases. The CDR3 runs to 15 residues. The V gene's germline CDR1 is SGHTA and CDR2 FQGNSA.

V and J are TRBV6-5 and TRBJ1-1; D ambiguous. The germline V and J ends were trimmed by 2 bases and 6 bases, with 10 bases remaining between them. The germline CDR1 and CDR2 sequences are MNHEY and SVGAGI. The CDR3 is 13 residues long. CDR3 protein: CASSYGVGAEAFF. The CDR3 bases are TGTGCCAGCAGTTACGGGGTCGGCGCTGAAGCTTTCTTT.

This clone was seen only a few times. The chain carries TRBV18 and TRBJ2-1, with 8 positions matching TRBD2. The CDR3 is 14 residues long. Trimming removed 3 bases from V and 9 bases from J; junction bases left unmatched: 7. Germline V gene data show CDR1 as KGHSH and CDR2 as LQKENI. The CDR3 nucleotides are TGTGCCAGCTCACCCGGAAAGCGGGAGACTGAGCAGTTCTTC. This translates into CASSPGKRETEQFF. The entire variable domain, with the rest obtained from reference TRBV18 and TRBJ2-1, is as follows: NAGVMQNPRHLVRRRGQEARLRCSPMKGHSHVYWYRQLPEEGLKFMVYLQKENIIDESGMPKERFSAEFPKEGPSILRIQQVVRGDSAAYFCASSPGKRETEQFFGPGTRLTVL.

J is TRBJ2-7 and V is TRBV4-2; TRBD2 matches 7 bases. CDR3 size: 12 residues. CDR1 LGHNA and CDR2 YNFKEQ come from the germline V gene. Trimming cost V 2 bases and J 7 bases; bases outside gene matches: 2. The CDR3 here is CASSQRGDEQYF. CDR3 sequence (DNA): TGTGCCAGCAGCCAACGGGGGGATGAGCAGTACTTC.

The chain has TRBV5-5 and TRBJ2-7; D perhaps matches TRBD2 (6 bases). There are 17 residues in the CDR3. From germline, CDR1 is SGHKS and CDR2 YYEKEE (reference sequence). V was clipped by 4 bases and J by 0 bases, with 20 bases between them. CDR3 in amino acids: CASSRTVASVVSYEQYF. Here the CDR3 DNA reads TGTGCCAGCAGCCGCACAGTGGCTAGCGTGGTCTCCTACGAGCAGTACTTC. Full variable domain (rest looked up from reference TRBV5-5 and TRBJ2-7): DAGVTQSPTHLIKTRGQQVTLRCSPISGHKSVSWYQQVLGQGPQFIFQYYEKEERGRGNFPDRFSARQFPNYSSELNVNALLLGDSALYLCASSRTVASVVSYEQYFGPGTRLTVT.

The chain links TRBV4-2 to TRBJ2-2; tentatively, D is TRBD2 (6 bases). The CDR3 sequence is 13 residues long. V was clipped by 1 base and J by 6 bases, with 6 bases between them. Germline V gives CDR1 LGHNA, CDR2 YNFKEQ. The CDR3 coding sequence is TGTGCCAGCAGCCAAGCTAGCGCCGGGGAGCTGTTTTTT. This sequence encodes CASSQASAGELFF.

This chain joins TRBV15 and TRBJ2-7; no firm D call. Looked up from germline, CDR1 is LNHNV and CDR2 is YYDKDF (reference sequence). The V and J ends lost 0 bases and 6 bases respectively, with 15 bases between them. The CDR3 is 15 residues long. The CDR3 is CATSRDPGFGFEQYF. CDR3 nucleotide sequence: TGTGCCACCAGCAGAGACCCCGGGTTTGGTTTCGAGCAGTACTTC.

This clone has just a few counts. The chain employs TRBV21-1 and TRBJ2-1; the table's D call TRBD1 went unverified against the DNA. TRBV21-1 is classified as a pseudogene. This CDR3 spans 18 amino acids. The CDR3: CASSSPNSGRGSYNEQFF. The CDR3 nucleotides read TGTGCCAGCAGTTCTCCCAATTCAGGCAGGGGATCCTACAATGAGCAGTTCTTC.

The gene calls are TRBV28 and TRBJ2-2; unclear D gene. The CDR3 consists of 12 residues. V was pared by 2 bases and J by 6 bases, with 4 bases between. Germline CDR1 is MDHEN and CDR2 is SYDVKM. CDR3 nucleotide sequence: TGTGCCAGCAGTTTAGGAGCCGGGGAGCTGTTTTTT. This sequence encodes CASSLGAGELFF.

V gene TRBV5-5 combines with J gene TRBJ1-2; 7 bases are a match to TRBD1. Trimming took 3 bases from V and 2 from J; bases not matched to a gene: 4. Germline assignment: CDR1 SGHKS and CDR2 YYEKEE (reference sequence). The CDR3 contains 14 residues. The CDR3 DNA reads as TGTGCCAGCAGCTCGGGACAGATCAACTATGGCTACACCTTC. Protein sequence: CASSSGQINYGYTF. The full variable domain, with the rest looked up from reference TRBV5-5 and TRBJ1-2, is DAGVTQSPTHLIKTRGQQVTLRCSPISGHKSVSWYQQVLGQGPQFIFQYYEKEERGRGNFPDRFSARQFPNYSSELNVNALLLGDSALYLCASSSGQINYGYTFGSGTRLTVV.

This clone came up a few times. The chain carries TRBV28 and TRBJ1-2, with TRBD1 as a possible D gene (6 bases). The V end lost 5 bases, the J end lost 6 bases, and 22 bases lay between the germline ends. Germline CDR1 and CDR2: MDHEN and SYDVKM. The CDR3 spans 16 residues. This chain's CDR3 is CASSIPVRTVINGYTF. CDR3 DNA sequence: TGTGCCAGCAGTATACCCGTCCGGACAGTAATTAATGGCTACACCTTC.

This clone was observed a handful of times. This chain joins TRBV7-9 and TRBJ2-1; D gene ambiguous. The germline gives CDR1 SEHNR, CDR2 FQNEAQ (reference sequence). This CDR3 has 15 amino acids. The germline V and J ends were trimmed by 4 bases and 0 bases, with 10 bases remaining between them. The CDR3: CASSSASSSYNEQFF. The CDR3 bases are TGTGCCAGCAGCTCCGCGAGTAGCTCCTACAATGAGCAGTTCTTC.

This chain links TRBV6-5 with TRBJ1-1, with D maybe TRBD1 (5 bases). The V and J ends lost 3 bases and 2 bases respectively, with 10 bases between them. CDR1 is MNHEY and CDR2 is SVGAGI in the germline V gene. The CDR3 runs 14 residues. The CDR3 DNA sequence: TGTGCCAGCAGTTATACAGGTTACAACACTGAAGCTTTCTTT. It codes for CASSYTGYNTEAFF.

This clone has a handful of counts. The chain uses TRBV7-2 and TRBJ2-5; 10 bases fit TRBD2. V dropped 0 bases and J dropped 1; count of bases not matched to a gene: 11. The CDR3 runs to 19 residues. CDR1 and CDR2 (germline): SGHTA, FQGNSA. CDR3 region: CASSLAFGPAGGAQETQYF. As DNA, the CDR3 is TGTGCCAGCAGCTTAGCGTTTGGTCCAGCGGGAGGGGCCCAAGAGACCCAGTACTTC. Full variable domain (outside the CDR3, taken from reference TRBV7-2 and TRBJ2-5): GAGVSQSPSNKVTEKGKDVELRCDPISGHTALYWYRQSLGQGLEFLIYFQGNSAPDKSGLPSDRFSAERTGGSVSTLTIQRTQQEDSAVYLCASSLAFGPAGGAQETQYFGPGTRLLVL.

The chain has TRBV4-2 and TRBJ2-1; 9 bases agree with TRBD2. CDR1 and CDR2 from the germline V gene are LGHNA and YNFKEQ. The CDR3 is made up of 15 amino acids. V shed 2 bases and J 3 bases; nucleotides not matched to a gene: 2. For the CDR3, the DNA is TGTGCCAGCAGCCAAATAGCGGGGGACTACAATGAGCAGTTCTTC. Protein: CASSQIAGDYNEQFF.

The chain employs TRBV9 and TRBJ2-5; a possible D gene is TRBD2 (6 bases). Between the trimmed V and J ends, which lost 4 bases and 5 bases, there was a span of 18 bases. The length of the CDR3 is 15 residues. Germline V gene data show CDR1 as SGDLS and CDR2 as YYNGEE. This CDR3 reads CASSFSPSEGETQYF. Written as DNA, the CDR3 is TGTGCCAGCAGCTTCTCGCCGTCGGAGGGTGAGACCCAGTACTTC.